This TCR beta chain was sequenced for a study of CD8 T cells in Susac syndrome. Negative magnetic isolation gave CD8+ and CD4+ cells; FACS enriched CD8+ TEMRA. V lost 1 base to trimming and J lost 3 bases, with 15 bases between them. The CDR3 loop spans 16 amino acids. The germline CDR1 and CDR2 sequences are MNHNS and SASEGT. RNA amounts of roughly 0.45 to 1 ug underwent reverse transcription with random hexamers. TCRdb independently ran MiXCR on the immunoSEQ multiplex PCR reads; one entry per CDR3 protein. The data contain 250,000 to 300,000 distinct CDR3 sequences, 75% to 90% of them singletons. The sequencing input was CD8+ T cells from PBMCs. The receptor was derived from a human donor with multiple sclerosis. The chain uses TRBV6-1 and TRBJ1-2; D might be TRBD1 (5 bases). The chain's CDR3 is CASSEGWTGGDYGYTF. Written as DNA, the CDR3 is TGTGCCAGCAGTGAAGGTTGGACGGGGGGTGACTATGGCTACACCTTC.